This is a list of T cell receptor beta chains from one sample in a study of human T cells and chemical hapten exposure. TCRdb ran MiXCR on the RACE reads and lists one entry per CDR3 protein. The sample lists about 110,000 distinct CDR3 sequences, around 12% seen once, with over 1.5% in the top ten. Sequenced here: whole blood, sampled in connection with sensitization to the hapten diphenylcyclopropenone (DPC). The receptors derive from a woman aged 45-60 years with alopecia areata. Some clones in this sample may be carry-over from other donors' samples. Both conserved end residues are part of each CDR3. The D gene is left open where the match is weak. Size tells how often a clone was seen (once, few, many) or the class of an expanded clone, and some rows leave it out.

v_call	j_call	d_call	clone_size	cdr3_aa	cdr3_nt
TRBV7-9	TRBJ2-7	TRBD2	NA	CASSLLAGLSLEQYF	TGTGCCAGCAGCTTGCTAGCGGGACTGTCTTTGGAGCAGTACTTC
TRBV3-1	TRBJ2-7	NA	few	CASSQIGVPSYEQYF	TGTGCCAGCAGCCAAATTGGGGTTCCCTCCTACGAGCAGTACTTC
TRBV28	TRBJ1-4	NA	few	CASTFLGPNEKLFF	TGTGCCAGCACCTTCTTGGGGCCGAATGAAAAACTGTTTTTT
TRBV7-2	TRBJ2-4	NA	NA	CASSLGLGAKNIQYF	TGTGCCAGCAGCTTAGGATTAGGGGCCAAAAACATTCAGTACTTC
TRBV7-2	TRBJ1-4	NA	many	CASSLVSGRPSEKLFF	TGTGCCAGCAGCTTAGTGTCGGGCCGTCCAAGTGAAAAACTGTTTTTT
TRBV2	TRBJ2-7	NA	few	CASTRLSAYEQYF	TGTGCCAGCACCAGACTGTCGGCCTACGAGCAGTACTTC
TRBV20-1	TRBJ2-1	NA	NA	CSARDRDNEQFF	TGCAGTGCTAGAGATCGCGACAATGAGCAGTTCTTC
TRBV12-3/TRBV12-4	TRBJ1-1	NA	few	CASSLTRGTEAFF	TGTGCCAGCAGTTTAACCAGGGGCACTGAAGCTTTCTTT
TRBV4-1	TRBJ2-7	NA	NA	CASSQEYEGSEQYF	TGCGCCAGCAGCCAAGAATACGAGGGCTCCGAGCAGTACTTC
TRBV10-3	TRBJ2-7	NA	many	CAISDPASASSYEQYF	TGTGCCATCAGCGACCCCGCCAGCGCCAGCTCCTACGAGCAGTACTTC
TRBV7-2	TRBJ1-3	TRBD1	NA	CASSPHSQGASGNTIYF	TGTGCCAGCAGCCCCCACTCCCAGGGGGCCTCTGGAAACACCATATATTTT
TRBV7-6	TRBJ2-5	NA	many	CASSPALQTQYF	TGTGCCAGCAGCCCTGCATTGCAGACCCAGTACTTC
TRBV2	TRBJ2-5	NA	few	CASSVNRGETQYF	TGTGCCAGCAGTGTTAACCGCGGAGAGACCCAGTACTTC
TRBV7-2	TRBJ1-6	NA	few	CASSPTPGSPLHF	TGTGCCAGCAGCCCCACGCCGGGTTCACCCCTCCACTTT
TRBV6-2/TRBV6-3	TRBJ2-1	TRBD2	NA	CASSYGTSGRNEQFF	TGTGCCAGCAGTTACGGGACTAGCGGGAGGAATGAGCAGTTCTTC
TRBV6-1	TRBJ2-1	NA	few	CASGAEWEQFF	TGTGCCAGCGGGGCGGAGTGGGAGCAGTTCTTC
TRBV19	TRBJ1-5	NA	few	CASKETVRNQPQHF	TGTGCCAGTAAAGAAACAGTTCGCAATCAGCCCCAGCATTTT
TRBV14	TRBJ2-5	NA	NA	CASSQGVRSGETQYF	TGTGCCAGCAGCCAAGGTGTCAGGTCGGGGGAGACCCAGTACTTC
TRBV12-3/TRBV12-4	TRBJ2-6	TRBD1	NA	CASRSQGAELLTF	TGTGCCAGCAGGTCACAGGGGGCAGAACTCCTGACTTTC
TRBV6-1	TRBJ2-5	TRBD2	few	CASSEPGLQETQYF	TGTGCCAGCAGTGAACCGGGACTACAAGAGACCCAGTACTTC
TRBV29-1	TRBJ2-5	TRBD2	NA	CSVTLIAGFQETQYF	TGCAGCGTCACCCTTATAGCGGGATTCCAAGAGACCCAGTACTTC
TRBV7-2	TRBJ1-5	NA	NA	CASSYLGLNQPQHF	TGTGCCAGCAGCTACCTCGGCCTCAATCAGCCCCAGCATTTT
TRBV29-1	TRBJ2-7	NA	NA	CSVEGRSQQYF	TGCAGCGTTGAAGGCCGTTCACAGCAGTACTTC
TRBV28	TRBJ2-4	NA	few	CATYGLGNIQYF	TGTGCCACCTACGGACTGGGGAACATTCAGTACTTC
TRBV6-5	TRBJ1-2	NA	few	CASSYSGVHGYTF	TGTGCCAGCAGTTACTCAGGGGTCCATGGCTACACCTTC
TRBV20-1	TRBJ2-3	NA	NA	CSALGGVDTQYF	TGCAGTGCTCTGGGCGGGGTTGATACGCAGTATTTT
TRBV11-2	TRBJ2-5	TRBD1	few	CASSLSTGALETQYF	TGTGCCAGCAGCTTATCGACAGGGGCTTTAGAGACCCAGTACTTC
TRBV5-6	TRBJ1-1	TRBD1	many	CASSGAGGNTEAFF	TGTGCCAGCAGCGGAGCAGGGGGCAACACTGAAGCTTTCTTT
TRBV20-1	TRBJ2-3	NA	NA	CSARGSSVSTDTQYF	TGCAGTGCTAGAGGTTCTAGCGTTAGCACAGATACGCAGTATTTT
TRBV20-1	TRBJ2-5	NA	few	CSARAGGTQETQYF	TGCAGTGCTAGAGCCGGGGGCACCCAAGAGACCCAGTACTTC
TRBV28	TRBJ2-5	NA	few	CATTRGLGEETQYF	TGTGCCACCACGAGGGGGTTAGGGGAAGAGACCCAGTACTTC
TRBV7-9	TRBJ1-6	NA	NA	CASSLGRSVSPLHF	TGTGCCAGCAGCTTAGGGCGGTCGGTTTCACCCCTCCACTTT
TRBV7-7	TRBJ2-3	NA	many	CASSPSAFNTQYF	TGTGCTAGCAGCCCTAGCGCGTTTAATACGCAGTATTTT
TRBV11-2	TRBJ2-4	TRBD1	NA	CASSSYSRGRRAQNIQYF	TGTGCCAGCAGCTCGTATTCCAGGGGGCGGAGGGCCCAAAACATTCAGTACTTC
TRBV18	TRBJ1-2	NA	many	CASSPGREGYGYTF	TGTGCCAGCTCACCTGGCAGGGAGGGCTATGGCTACACCTTC
TRBV28	TRBJ2-7	TRBD1	NA	CASSPGTALYEQYF	TGTGCCAGCAGTCCCGGGACAGCACTCTACGAGCAGTACTTC
TRBV2	TRBJ2-2	NA	few	CASRPWGPNTGELFF	TGTGCCAGCCGGCCATGGGGCCCTAACACCGGGGAGCTGTTTTTT
TRBV19	TRBJ2-3	TRBD2	NA	CATAWGGRNTQYF	TGTGCCACCGCGTGGGGGGGGAGGAATACGCAGTATTTT
TRBV12-3/TRBV12-4	TRBJ1-3	NA	few	CASSLAGLAGNTIYF	TGTGCCAGCAGTTTAGCAGGGCTGGCTGGAAACACCATATATTTT
TRBV5-6	TRBJ2-3	NA	NA	CASSLQGSGFTDTQYF	TGTGCCAGCAGCTTGCAGGGAAGTGGATTCACAGATACGCAGTATTTT
TRBV10-2	TRBJ2-3	NA	many	CASSLRADTQYF	TGCGCCAGCAGTCTCAGGGCAGATACGCAGTATTTT